A selection of T cell receptor beta chains follows, all from one sample in a study of cytomegalovirus exposure and HLA in healthy donors. Sequencing was performed with immunoSEQ multiplex PCR; in TCRdb, only in-frame clones are kept and a portion is missing. The sample lists about 170,000 clones; 86% were seen once. Sequenced input: PBMCs. Source of these receptors: a man aged 18 to 29 in good health and CMV-seropositive. Both conserved end residues are part of each CDR3.

v_gene	j_gene	CDR3aa
TRBV7-2	TRBJ1-1	CASSSPPDRPKAFF
TRBV5-6	TRBJ2-2	CASSWGTGANTGELFF
TRBV5-1	TRBJ1-1	CASSEDRNTEAFF
TRBV21-1	TRBJ2-1	CASSKGEEVSKCDNEQFF
TRBV30	TRBJ2-7	CAWSVRRDEQYF
TRBV9	TRBJ2-5	CASTVRDGMMETQYF
TRBV29-1	TRBJ1-2	CSVTRDRVGYTF
TRBV5-8	TRBJ1-1	CASSTGQGSIAYTEAFF
TRBV7-9	TRBJ2-3	CASSPRVGDTQYF
TRBV2	TRBJ1-3	CASGQGALSGNTIYF
TRBV6-6	TRBJ2-7	CASTGTGRREQYF
TRBV19	TRBJ2-5	CALQGPNYLGETQYF
TRBV9	TRBJ2-2	CASSPGGTPRSTGELFF
TRBV19	TRBJ1-5	CASRDRYNQPQHF
TRBV28	TRBJ1-1	CASSLLGGREAFF
TRBV7-3	TRBJ2-3	CASSSTGTGPDTQYF
TRBV27	TRBJ1-1	CASSLTPREMRTEAFF
TRBV28	TRBJ2-2	CASRAGGYTGELFF
TRBV4-1	TRBJ1-2	CASSPRTGEDYGYTF
TRBV7-9	TRBJ1-3	CASSSLGGHTIYF
TRBV30	TRBJ1-1	CAWNRQGNTEAFF
TRBV7-8	TRBJ2-1	CASSFKSGGVNEQFF
TRBV5-1	TRBJ2-3	CASSPNQGTAQYF
TRBV27	TRBJ1-3	CASSFSSSGNTIYF
TRBV29-1	TRBJ2-1	CSVVGAGGSYNEQFF
TRBV5-1	TRBJ2-3	CASSLPAGGTDTQYF
TRBV5-6	TRBJ1-1	CASTLGILGEVGTEAFF
TRBV7-9	TRBJ1-5	CASSYSGGTQPQHF
TRBV19	TRBJ2-4	CASSIGGGRDIQYF
TRBV6-1	TRBJ2-1	CASSAQGGSYNEQFF
TRBV6-5	TRBJ1-3	CASRTQGGGNTIYF
TRBV7-2	TRBJ2-1	CASSVPGHPRSYNEQFF
TRBV28	TRBJ2-3	CASSLGTSGSTDTQYF
TRBV6-5	TRBJ2-1	CASSPPGGLNEQFF
TRBV27	TRBJ1-2	CASREGVGGYTF